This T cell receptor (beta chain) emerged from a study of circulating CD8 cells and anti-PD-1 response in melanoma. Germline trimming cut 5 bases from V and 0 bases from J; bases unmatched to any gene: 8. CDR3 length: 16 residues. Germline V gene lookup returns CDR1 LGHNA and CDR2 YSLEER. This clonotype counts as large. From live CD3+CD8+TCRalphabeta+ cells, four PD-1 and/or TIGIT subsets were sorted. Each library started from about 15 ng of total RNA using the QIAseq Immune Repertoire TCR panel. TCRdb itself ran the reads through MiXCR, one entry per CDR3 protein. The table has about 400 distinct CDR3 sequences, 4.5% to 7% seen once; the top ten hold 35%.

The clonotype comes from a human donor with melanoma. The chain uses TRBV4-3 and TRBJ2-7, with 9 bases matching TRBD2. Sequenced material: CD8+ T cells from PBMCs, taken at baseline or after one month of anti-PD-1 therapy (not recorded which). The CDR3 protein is CASSGGLAGSSYEQYF. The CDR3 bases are TGCGCCAGCAGCGGGGGGCTAGCGGGGAGCTCCTACGAGCAGTACTTC.